This TCR beta chain was captured in a study of T cells after yellow fever vaccination. Study summary: Libraries from low-cell-number fractions were prepared with the SMART-Seq v4 Ultra Low Input RNA kit. Study outcomes and limitations: The secondary T-cell response peaked on day 5, not day 15, but was weaker. Once the booster was given, most primary-vaccination clones reappeared, at approximately 97% for CD4 and 88% for CD8.

As to this clonotype: Its antigen is as yet unknown.

Template-switching 5'RACE yielded the TCR cDNA; a universal primer site and UMIs were added in the process. MiXCR, run by TCRdb on the 5' RACE reads, gives a single entry per CDR3 protein. This table has about 350,000 distinct CDR3 sequences, about 12% appearing once. Trimming removed 0 bases from V and 0 bases from J, with 8 bases in between. CDR3 length equals 15 residues. The germline CDR1 and CDR2 sequences are MNHEY and SVGEGT. This TCR derives from a man aged 18 to 30 who received the YFV17D yellow fever vaccine. The chain couples TRBV6-2 or TRBV6-3 to TRBJ1-2; D uncertain. Sample: CD4+ T cells sorted from PBMCs, taken 15 days after the yellow fever booster vaccination. CDR3 loop: CASSYSKPSNYGYTF. The DNA of the CDR3 is TGTGCCAGCAGTTACTCGAAGCCATCTAACTATGGCTACACCTTC.